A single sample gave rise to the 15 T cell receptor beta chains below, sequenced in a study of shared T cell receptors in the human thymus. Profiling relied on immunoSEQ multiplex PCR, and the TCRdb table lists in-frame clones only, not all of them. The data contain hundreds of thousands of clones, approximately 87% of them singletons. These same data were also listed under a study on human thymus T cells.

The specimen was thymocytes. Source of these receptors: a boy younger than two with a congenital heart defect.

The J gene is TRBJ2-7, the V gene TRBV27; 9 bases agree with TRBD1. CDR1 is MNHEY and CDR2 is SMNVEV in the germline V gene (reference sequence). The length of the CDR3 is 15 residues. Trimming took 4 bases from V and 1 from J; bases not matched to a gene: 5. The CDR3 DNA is TGTGCCAGCAGTTCCCCGGGACAGGGTTCCTACGAGCAGTACTTC. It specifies CASSSPGQGSYEQYF.

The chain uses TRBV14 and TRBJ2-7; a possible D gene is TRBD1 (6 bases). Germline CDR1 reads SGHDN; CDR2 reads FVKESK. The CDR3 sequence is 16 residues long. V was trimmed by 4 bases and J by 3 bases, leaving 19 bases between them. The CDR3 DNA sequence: TGTGCCAGCAGCCGATCAACGCACAGGGTACACTACGAGCAGTACTTC. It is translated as CASSRSTHRVHYEQYF.

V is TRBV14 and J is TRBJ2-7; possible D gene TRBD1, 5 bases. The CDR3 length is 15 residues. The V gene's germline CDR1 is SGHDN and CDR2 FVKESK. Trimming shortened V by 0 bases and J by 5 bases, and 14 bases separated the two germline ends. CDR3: CASSQEVGALDEQYF. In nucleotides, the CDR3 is TGTGCCAGCAGCCAAGAGGTAGGGGCGTTAGACGAGCAGTACTTC.

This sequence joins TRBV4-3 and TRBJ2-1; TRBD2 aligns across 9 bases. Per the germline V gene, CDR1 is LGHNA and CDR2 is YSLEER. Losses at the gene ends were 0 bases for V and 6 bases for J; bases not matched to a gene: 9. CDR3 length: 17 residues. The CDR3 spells CASSQEWERGDVNEQFF. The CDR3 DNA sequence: TGCGCCAGCAGCCAAGAATGGGAGCGGGGGGACGTCAATGAGCAGTTCTTC.

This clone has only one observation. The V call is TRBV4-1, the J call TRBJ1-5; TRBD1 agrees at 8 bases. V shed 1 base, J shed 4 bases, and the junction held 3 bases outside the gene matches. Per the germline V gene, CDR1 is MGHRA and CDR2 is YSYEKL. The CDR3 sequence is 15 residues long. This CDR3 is CASSQGQGYNQPQHF. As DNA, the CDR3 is TGCGCCAGCAGCCAAGGACAGGGGTATAATCAGCCCCAGCATTTT.

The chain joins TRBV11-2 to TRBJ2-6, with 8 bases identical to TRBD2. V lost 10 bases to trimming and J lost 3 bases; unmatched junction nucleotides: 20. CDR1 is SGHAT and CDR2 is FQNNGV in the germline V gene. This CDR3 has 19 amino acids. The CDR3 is CATQITGTGGASGANVLTF. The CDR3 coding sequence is TGTGCCACACAGATAACCGGGACGGGGGGGGCGAGTGGGGCCAACGTCCTGACTTTC.

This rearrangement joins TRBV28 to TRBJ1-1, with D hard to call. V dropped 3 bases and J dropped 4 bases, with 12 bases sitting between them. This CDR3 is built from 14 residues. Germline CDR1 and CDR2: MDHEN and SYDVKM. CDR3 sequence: CASSFSTLPTEAFF. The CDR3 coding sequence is TGTGCCAGCAGTTTTAGTACGTTGCCCACTGAAGCTTTCTTT.

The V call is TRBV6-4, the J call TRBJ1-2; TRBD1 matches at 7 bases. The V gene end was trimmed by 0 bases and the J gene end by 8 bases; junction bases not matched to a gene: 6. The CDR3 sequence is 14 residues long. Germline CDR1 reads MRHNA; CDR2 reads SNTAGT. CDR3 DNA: TGTGCCAGCAGTGACTCTCATGGACAGGAAGGCTACACCTTC. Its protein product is CASSDSHGQEGYTF.

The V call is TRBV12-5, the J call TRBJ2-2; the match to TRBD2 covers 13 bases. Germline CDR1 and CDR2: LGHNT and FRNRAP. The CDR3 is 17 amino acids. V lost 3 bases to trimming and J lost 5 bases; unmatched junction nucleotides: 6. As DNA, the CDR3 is TGTGCTAGTGGTTTTGGACTAGCGGGAGCTGGGACCGGGGAGCTGTTTTTT. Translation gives CASGFGLAGAGTGELFF.

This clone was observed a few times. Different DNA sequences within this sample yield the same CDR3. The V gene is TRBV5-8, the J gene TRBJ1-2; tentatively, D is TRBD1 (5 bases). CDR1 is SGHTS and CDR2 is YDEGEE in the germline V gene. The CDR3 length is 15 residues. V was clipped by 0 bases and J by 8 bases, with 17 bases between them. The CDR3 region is CASSLVPKQESGYTF. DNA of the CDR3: TGTGCCAGCAGCTTGGTTCCGAAACAGGAATCCGGCTACACCTTC.

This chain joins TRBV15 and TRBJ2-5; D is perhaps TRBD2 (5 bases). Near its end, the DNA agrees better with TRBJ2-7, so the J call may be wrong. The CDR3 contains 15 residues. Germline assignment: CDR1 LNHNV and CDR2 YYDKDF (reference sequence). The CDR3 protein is CATSRRLDFTYEQYF. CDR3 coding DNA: TGTGCCACCAGCAGGCGGCTGGACTTTACCTACGAGCAGTACTTC.

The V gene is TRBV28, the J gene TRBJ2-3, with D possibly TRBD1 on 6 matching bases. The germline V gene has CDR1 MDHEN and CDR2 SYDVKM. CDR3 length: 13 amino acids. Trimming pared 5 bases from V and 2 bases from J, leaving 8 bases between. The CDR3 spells CASSGGTTDTQYF. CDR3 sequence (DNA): TGTGCCAGCAGTGGGGGCACCACAGATACGCAGTATTTT.

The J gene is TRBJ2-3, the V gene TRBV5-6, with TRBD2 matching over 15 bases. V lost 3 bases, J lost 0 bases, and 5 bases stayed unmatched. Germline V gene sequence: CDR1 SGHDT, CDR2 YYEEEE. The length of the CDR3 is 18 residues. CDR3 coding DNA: TGTGCCAGCAGCTCAGGGACTAGCGGGGGGACTAGCACAGATACGCAGTATTTT. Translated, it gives CASSSGTSGGTSTDTQYF. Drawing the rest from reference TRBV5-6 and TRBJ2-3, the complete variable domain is DAGVTQSPTHLIKTRGQQVTLRCSPKSGHDTVSWYQQALGQGPQFIFQYYEEEERQRGNFPDRFSGHQFPNYSSELNVNALLLGDSALYLCASSSGTSGGTSTDTQYFGPGTRLTVL.

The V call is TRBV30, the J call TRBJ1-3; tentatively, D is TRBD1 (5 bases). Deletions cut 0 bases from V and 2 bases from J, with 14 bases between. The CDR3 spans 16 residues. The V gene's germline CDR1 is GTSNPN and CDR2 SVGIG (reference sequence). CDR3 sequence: CAWSVLFREAGNTIYF. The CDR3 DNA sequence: TGTGCCTGGAGTGTTTTGTTCAGGGAGGCTGGAAACACCATATATTTT.

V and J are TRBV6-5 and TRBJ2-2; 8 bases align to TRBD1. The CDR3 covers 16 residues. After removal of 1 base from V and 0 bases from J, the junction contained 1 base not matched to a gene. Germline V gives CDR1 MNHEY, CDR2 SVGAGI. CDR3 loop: CASSYWTGPNTGELFF. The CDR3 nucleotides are TGTGCCAGCAGTTACTGGACAGGGCCGAACACCGGGGAGCTGTTTTTT.